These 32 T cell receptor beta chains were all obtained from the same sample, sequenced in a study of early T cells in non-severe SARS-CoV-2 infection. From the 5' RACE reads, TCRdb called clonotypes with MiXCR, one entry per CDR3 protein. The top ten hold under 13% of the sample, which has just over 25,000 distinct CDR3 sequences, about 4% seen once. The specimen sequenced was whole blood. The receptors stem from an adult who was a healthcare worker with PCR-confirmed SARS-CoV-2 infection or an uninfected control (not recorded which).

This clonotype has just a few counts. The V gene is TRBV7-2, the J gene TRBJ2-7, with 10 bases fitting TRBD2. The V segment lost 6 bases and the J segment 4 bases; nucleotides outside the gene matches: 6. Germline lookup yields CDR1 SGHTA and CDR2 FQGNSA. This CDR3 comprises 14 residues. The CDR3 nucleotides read TGTGCCAGCAGTCTAGCGGGAGTTCGGTACGAGCAGTACTTC. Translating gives CASSLAGVRYEQYF.

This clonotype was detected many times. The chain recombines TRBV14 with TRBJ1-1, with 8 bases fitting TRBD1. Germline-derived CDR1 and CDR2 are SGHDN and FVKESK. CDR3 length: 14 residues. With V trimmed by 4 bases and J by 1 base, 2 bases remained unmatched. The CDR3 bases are TGTGCCAGCAGCCGGACAGGGTGGAACACTGAAGCTTTCTTT. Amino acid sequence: CASSRTGWNTEAFF.

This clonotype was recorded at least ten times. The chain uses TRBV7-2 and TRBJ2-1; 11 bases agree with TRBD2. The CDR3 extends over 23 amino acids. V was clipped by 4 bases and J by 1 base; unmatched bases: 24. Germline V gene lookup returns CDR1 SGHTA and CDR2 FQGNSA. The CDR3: CASSSPDAALAGEERGSYNEQFF. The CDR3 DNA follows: TGTGCCAGCAGCTCCCCGGATGCGGCACTAGCGGGAGAGGAGAGGGGGTCCTACAATGAGCAGTTCTTC. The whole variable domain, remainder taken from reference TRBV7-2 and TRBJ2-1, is GAGVSQSPSNKVTEKGKDVELRCDPISGHTALYWYRQSLGQGLEFLIYFQGNSAPDKSGLPSDRFSAERTGGSVSTLTIQRTQQEDSAVYLCASSSPDAALAGEERGSYNEQFFGPGTRLTVL.

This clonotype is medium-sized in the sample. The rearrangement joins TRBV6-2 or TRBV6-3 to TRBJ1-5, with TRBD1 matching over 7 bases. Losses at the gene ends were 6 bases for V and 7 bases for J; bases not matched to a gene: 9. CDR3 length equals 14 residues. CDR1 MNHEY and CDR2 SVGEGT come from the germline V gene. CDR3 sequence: CASSPTGTVQPQHF. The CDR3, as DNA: TGTGCCAGCAGCCCGACCGGGACAGTCCAGCCCCAGCATTTT.

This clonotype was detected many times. Written as DNA, the CDR3 is TGCAGCGTGGCTTTTAGGGAAAAACTGTTTTTT. Protein product: CSVAFREKLFF. The chain links TRBV29-1 to TRBJ1-4, with D uncertain. The germline V gene encodes CDR1 SQVTM and CDR2 ANQGSEA. This CDR3 contains 11 residues. The V end lost 6 bases, the J end lost 8 bases, and 10 bases lay between the germline ends.

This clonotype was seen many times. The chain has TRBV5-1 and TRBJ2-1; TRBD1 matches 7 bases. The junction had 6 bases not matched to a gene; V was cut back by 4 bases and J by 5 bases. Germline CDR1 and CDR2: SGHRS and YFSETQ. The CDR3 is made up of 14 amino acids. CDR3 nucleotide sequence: TGCGCCAGCAGCAAACGACAGGGTCACAATGAGCAGTTCTTC. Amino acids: CASSKRQGHNEQFF.

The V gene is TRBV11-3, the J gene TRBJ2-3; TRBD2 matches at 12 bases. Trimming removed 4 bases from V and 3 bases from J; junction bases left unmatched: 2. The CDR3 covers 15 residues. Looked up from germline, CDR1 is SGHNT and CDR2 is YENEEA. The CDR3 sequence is CASSSTSGSTDTQYF. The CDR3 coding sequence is TGTGCCAGCAGCTCGACTAGCGGGAGTACAGATACGCAGTATTTT.

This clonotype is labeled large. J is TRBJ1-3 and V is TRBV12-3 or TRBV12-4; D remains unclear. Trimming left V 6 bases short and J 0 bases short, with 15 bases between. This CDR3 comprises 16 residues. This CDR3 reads CASRIPGRFSGNTIYF. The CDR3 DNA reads TGTGCCAGCAGAATACCCGGACGGTTCTCTGGAAACACCATATATTTT.

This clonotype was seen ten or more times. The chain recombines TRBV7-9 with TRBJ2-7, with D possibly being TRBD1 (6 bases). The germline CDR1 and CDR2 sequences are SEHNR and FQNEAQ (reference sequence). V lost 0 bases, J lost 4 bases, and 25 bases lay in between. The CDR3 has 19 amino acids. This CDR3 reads CASSLATRAPGHILYEQYF. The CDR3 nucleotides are TGTGCCAGCAGCTTAGCGACGCGAGCCCCGGGACACATCTTGTACGAGCAGTACTTC.

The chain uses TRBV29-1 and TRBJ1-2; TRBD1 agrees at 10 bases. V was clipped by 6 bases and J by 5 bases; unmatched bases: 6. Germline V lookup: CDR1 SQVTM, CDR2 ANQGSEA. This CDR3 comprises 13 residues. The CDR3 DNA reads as TGCAGCGTACGACAGGGGGCAGGATATGGCTACACCTTC. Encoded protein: CSVRQGAGYGYTF.

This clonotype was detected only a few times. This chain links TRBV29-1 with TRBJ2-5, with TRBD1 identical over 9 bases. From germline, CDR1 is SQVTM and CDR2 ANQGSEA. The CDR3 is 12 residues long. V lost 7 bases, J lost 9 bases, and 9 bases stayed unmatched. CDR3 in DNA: TGCAGCGGGCGACAGGGGGAGGGGGCCCAGTACTTC. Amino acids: CSGRQGEGAQYF.

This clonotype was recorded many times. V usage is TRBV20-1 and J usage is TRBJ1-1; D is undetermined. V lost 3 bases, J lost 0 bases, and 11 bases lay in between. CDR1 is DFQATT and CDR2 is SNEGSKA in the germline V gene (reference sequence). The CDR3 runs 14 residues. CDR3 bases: TGCAGTGCTAGGCCGGACGGCATGAACACTGAAGCTTTCTTT. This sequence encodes CSARPDGMNTEAFF.

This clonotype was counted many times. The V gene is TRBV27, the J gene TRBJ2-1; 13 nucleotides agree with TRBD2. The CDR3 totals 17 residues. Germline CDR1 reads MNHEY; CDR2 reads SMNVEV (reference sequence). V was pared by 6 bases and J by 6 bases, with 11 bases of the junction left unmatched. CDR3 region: CASSLTTSGRVTNEQFF. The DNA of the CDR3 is TGTGCCAGCAGCTTAACCACTAGCGGGAGGGTCACCAATGAGCAGTTCTTC.

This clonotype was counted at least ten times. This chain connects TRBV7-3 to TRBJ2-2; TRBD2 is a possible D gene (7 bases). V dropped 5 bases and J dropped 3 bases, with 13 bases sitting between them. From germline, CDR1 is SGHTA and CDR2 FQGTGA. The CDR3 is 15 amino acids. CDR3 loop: CASSQRGAHTGELFF. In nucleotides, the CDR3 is TGTGCCAGCAGCCAACGGGGGGCACACACCGGGGAGCTGTTTTTT.

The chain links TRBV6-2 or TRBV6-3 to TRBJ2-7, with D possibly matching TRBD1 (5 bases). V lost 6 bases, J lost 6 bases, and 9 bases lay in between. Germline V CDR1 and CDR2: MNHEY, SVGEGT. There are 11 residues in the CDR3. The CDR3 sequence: CASSGRGEQYF. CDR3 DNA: TGTGCCAGCAGCGGAAGGGGCGAGCAGTACTTC.

The CDR3 bases are TGTGCCAGCTCACCCGACGGGGCATATTCGGAGCAGTACTTC. Encoded protein: CASSPDGAYSEQYF. The J gene is TRBJ2-7, the V gene TRBV18; TRBD1 or TRBD2 may be the D gene (5 bases each). The CDR3 totals 14 residues. V shed 3 bases and J shed 7 bases, with 16 bases lying between them. Germline V gives CDR1 KGHSH, CDR2 LQKENI. Full variable domain (missing parts from reference TRBV18 and TRBJ2-7): NAGVMQNPRHLVRRRGQEARLRCSPMKGHSHVYWYRQLPEEGLKFMVYLQKENIIDESGMPKERFSAEFPKEGPSILRIQQVVRGDSAAYFCASSPDGAYSEQYFGPGTRLTVT.

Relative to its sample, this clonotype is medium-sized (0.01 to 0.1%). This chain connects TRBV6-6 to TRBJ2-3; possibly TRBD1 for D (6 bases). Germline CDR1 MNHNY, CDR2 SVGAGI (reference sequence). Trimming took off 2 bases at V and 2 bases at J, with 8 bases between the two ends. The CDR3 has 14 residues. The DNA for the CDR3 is TGTGCCAGCAGTTACAGGACAGACACAGATACGCAGTATTTT. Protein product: CASSYRTDTDTQYF.

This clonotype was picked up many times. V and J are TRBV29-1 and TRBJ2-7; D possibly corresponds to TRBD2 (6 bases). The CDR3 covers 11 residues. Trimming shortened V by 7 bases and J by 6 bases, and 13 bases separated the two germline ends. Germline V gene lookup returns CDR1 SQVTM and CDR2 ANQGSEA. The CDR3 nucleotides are TGCAGCGCCCGGTTGGGGGGCGAGCAGTACTTC. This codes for CSARLGGEQYF.

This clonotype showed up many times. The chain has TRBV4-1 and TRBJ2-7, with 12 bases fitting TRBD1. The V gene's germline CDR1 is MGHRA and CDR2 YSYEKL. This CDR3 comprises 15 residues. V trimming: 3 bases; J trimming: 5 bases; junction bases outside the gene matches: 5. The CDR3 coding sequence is TGCGCCAGCAGCCACCCGGGACAGGGGGCCGACGAGCAGTACTTC. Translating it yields CASSHPGQGADEQYF.

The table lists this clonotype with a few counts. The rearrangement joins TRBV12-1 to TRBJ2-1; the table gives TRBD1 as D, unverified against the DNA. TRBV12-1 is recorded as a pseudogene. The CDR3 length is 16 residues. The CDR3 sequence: CASSSETGGPYNEQFF. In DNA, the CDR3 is TGTGCCAGCAGCTCTGAAACCGGGGGGCCTTACAATGAGCAGTTCTTC.

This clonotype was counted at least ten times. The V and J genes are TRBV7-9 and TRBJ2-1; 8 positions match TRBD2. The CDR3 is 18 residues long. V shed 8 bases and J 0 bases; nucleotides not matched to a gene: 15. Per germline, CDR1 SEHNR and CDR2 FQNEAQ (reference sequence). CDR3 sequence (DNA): TGTGCCAGCCGAGAAAGCGGGAGTGGTGGCGGCTCCTACAATGAGCAGTTCTTC. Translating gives CASRESGSGGGSYNEQFF.

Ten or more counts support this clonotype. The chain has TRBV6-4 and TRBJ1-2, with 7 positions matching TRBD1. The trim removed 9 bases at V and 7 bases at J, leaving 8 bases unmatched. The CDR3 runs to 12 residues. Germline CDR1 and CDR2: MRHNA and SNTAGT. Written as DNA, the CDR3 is TGTGCCAGAGCCTCAGGGGGGGCTGGCTACACCTTC. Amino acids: CARASGGAGYTF.

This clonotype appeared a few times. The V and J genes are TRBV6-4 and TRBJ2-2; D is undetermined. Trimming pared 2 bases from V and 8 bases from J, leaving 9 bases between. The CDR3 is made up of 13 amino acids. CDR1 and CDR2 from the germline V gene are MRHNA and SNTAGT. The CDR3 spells CASSDGSRGELFF. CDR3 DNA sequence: TGTGCCAGCAGTGACGGGTCTAGAGGGGAGCTGTTTTTT.

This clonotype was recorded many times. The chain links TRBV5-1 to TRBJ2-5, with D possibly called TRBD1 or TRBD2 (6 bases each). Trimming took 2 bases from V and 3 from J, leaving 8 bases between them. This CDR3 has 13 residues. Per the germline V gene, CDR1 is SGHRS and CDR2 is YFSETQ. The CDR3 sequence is CASSLGGKETQYF. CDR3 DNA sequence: TGCGCCAGCAGCTTAGGGGGGAAAGAGACCCAGTACTTC. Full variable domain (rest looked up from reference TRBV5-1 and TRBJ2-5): KAGVTQTPRYLIKTRGQQVTLSCSPISGHRSVSWYQQTPGQGLQFLFEYFSETQRNKGNFPGRFSGRQFSNSRSEMNVSTLELGDSALYLCASSLGGKETQYFGPGTRLLVL.

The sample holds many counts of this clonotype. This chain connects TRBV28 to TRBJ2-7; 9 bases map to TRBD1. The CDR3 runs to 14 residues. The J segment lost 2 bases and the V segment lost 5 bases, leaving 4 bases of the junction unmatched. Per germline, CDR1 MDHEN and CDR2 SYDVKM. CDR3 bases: TGTGCCAGCAGTACAGGGGGCTACCCCTACGAGCAGTACTTC. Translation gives CASSTGGYPYEQYF. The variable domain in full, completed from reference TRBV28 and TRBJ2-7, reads DVKVTQSSRYLVKRTGEKVFLECVQDMDHENMFWYRQDPGLGLRLIYFSYDVKMKEKGDIPEGYSVSREKKERFSLILESASTNQTSMYLCASSTGGYPYEQYFGPGTRLTVT.

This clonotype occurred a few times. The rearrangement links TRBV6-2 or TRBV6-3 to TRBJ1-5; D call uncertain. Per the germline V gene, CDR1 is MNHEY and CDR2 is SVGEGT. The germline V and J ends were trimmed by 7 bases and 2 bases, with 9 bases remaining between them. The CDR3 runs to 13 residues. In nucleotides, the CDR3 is TGTGCCAGCATATCAAGACGCAATCAGCCCCAGCATTTT. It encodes CASISRRNQPQHF.

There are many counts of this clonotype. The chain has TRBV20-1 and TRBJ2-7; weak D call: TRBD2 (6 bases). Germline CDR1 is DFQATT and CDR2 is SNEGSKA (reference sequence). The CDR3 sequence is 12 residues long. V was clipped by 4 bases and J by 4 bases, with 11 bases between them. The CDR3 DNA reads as TGCAGTGCTACAAGCGGGCGGTACGAGCAGTACTTC. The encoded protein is CSATSGRYEQYF.

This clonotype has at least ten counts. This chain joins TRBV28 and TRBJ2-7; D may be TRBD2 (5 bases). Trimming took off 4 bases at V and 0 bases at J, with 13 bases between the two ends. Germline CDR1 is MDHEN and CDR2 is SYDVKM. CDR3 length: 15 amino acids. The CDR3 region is CASSSGITSSYEQYF. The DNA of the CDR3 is TGTGCCAGCAGTTCGGGGATTACTAGCTCCTACGAGCAGTACTTC.

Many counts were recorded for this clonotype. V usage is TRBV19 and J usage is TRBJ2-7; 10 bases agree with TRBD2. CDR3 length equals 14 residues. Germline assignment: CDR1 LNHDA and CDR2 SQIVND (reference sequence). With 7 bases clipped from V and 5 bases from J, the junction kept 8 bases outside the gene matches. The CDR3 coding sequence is TGTGCCAGTATTGACAGCGGGAGGGCAAACGAGCAGTACTTC. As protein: CASIDSGRANEQYF.

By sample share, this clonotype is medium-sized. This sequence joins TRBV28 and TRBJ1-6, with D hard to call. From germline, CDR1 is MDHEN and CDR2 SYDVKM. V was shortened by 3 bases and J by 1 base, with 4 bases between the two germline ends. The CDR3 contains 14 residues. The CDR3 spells CASSLRSYNSPLHF. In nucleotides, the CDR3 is TGTGCCAGCAGTTTGAGGTCCTATAATTCACCCCTCCACTTT.

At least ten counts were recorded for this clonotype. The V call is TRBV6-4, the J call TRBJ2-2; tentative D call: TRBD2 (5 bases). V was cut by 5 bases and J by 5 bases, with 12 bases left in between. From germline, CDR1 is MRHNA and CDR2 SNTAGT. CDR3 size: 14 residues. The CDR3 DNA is TGTGCCAGCAGTCCTTCACTAGATACCGGGGAGCTGTTTTTT. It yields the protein CASSPSLDTGELFF.

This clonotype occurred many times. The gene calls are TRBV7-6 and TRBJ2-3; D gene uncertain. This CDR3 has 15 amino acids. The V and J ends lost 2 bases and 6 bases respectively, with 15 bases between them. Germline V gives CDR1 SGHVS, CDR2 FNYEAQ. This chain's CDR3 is CASSLSDGWWDTQYF. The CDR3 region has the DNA TGTGCCAGCAGCTTATCAGATGGGTGGTGGGATACGCAGTATTTT.